This TCR beta chain emerged from a study of post-analysis software for immune sequencing data. Whole-study findings and limits: In patients, TRBV5-6, TRBV5-1 and TRBV20-1 belonged to four or five TRBV segments found more frequently than in controls.

V was pared by 2 bases and J by 5 bases, with 7 bases between. Germline V gene data show CDR1 as SGHTA and CDR2 as FQGTGA. The CDR3 spans 13 residues. Unique molecular identifiers tagged the TCR beta cDNA libraries. Each CDR3 protein is one row after TCRdb ran MiXCR on the PCR reads. The table lists some 450,000 distinct CDR3 sequences, roughly 45% of them singletons. A remark on this clonotype: Antigen specificity is unknown.

The sequenced sample was blood. The chain employs TRBV7-3 and TRBJ1-5; perhaps TRBD1 as D (5 bases). This TCR came from a girl aged 10-17 years with multiple sclerosis. CDR3 sequence reads: CASSLGTDQPQHF. The CDR3 DNA follows: TGTGCCAGCAGCTTAGGGACCGATCAGCCCCAGCATTTT.